One and the same sample provided the 4 T cell receptor beta chains below, sequenced in a study of T cell responses to AZD1222 COVID-19 vaccine. Sequencing was performed with immunoSEQ multiplex PCR; in TCRdb, only in-frame clones are kept and a portion is missing. The table includes 100,000 to 150,000 clones, roughly 87% detected once. The material sequenced was peripheral blood, taken on day 0 of AZD1222 vaccination. The receptor source for this set is an adult in good health.

The chain has TRBV10-2 and TRBJ2-7; tentatively, D is TRBD2 (6 bases). Per germline, CDR1 WSHSY and CDR2 SAAADI. The CDR3 spans 17 residues. V gave up 8 bases and J gave up 3 bases, with 26 bases separating them. This chain's CDR3 is CASQGAFRGGALYEQYF. The CDR3 nucleotides are TGCGCCAGCCAGGGAGCATTCCGGGGCGGGGCTCTCTACGAGCAGTACTTC.

This clone was seen only a few times. The chain combines TRBV5-4 with TRBJ1-4; unclear D gene. V lost 0 bases and J lost 7, with 10 bases in between. The CDR3 has 14 residues. Germline V CDR1 and CDR2: SGHNT, YYREEE (reference sequence). The CDR3 region is CASSLERAGEKLFF. The DNA for the CDR3 is TGTGCCAGCAGCTTGGAAAGAGCAGGTGAAAAACTGTTTTTT.

The chain links TRBV9 to TRBJ1-4, with D possibly TRBD1 on 5 matching bases. V was cut by 4 bases and J by 4 bases, with 17 bases left in between. The CDR3 spans 16 residues. Germline V gene lookup returns CDR1 SGDLS and CDR2 YYNGEE. Here the CDR3 DNA reads TGTGCCAGCAGCCCTTCTGGGGGTCCCATTAATGAAAAACTGTTTTTT. It is translated as CASSPSGGPINEKLFF.

The chain is built from TRBV7-8 and TRBJ2-3, with TRBD2 matching 10 bases. V lost 4 bases to trimming and J lost 2 bases; unmatched junction nucleotides: 3. Germline assignment: CDR1 SGHVS and CDR2 FQNEAQ. The CDR3 covers 15 residues. CDR3 in DNA: TGTGCCAGCAGCTATGGACTAGCGGCCACAGATACGCAGTATTTT. Protein: CASSYGLAATDTQYF.